The 8 T cell receptor beta chains presented below share a single source sample, sequenced in a study of CD8+CD57+ T cells in acquired aplastic anemia. Selection for sequencing was limited to patients who had shown CD8+CD57+ cell expansion by flow cytometry. The template used for profiling TCR beta VDJ and CDR3 was genomic DNA. TCRdb used MiXCR to reprocess the reads, holding one entry per CDR3 protein. The table shows around 430,000 distinct CDR3 sequences, with roughly 34% occurring only once. Sample: sorted CD4+, CD8+, or CD8+CD57+ T cells (not recorded which) from PBMCs. The receptors were sampled from a human donor with aplastic anemia.

This clonotype was seen a few times. The chain combines TRBV9 with TRBJ2-1, with D uncertain. Trimming removed 0 bases at V and 3 bases at J, with 10 bases between. The CDR3 is made up of 15 amino acids. The germline V gene has CDR1 SGDLS and CDR2 YYNGEE. In nucleotides, the CDR3 is TGTGCCAGCAGCGTAGCTGCGAGTTTCTACAATGAGCAGTTCTTC. It is translated as CASSVAASFYNEQFF.

This clonotype has only a few counts. The chain couples TRBV6-5 to TRBJ2-5; D is undetermined. CDR1 and CDR2 (germline): MNHEY, SVGAGI. The V gene lost 1 base and the J gene lost 5 bases, with 5 bases spanning the gap. The CDR3 consists of 12 residues. This CDR3 reads CASSYFTETQYF. For the CDR3, the DNA is TGTGCCAGCAGTTACTTTACGGAGACCCAGTACTTC.

V is TRBV20-1 and J is TRBJ1-5; D unresolved. This CDR3 has 14 residues. V lost 4 bases and J 0 bases, leaving 10 bases between the germline ends. Germline assignment: CDR1 DFQATT and CDR2 SNEGSKA (reference sequence). The CDR3, as DNA: TGCAGTGCTAACAGCGGAAATAGCAATCAGCCCCAGCATTTT. Translating it yields CSANSGNSNQPQHF.

This clonotype was detected many times. The rearrangement links TRBV9 to TRBJ2-3; 10 bases are a match to TRBD2. CDR3 length: 15 residues. With V trimmed by 4 bases and J by 0 bases, 2 bases remained unmatched. The germline V gene has CDR1 SGDLS and CDR2 YYNGEE. The CDR3 nucleotides read TGTGCCAGCAGCCGGACTAGCGGTAGCACAGATACGCAGTATTTT. This sequence encodes CASSRTSGSTDTQYF.

The chain carries TRBV30 and TRBJ2-2; 10 bases agree with TRBD1. CDR3 length: 14 amino acids. Per the germline V gene, CDR1 is GTSNPN and CDR2 is SVGIG (reference sequence). J lost 4 bases, V lost 4 bases, and 3 bases had no gene match. DNA of the CDR3: TGTGCCTGGAAATGGGACAGGGGCACCGGGGAGCTGTTTTTT. Amino acid sequence: CAWKWDRGTGELFF. Combining the CDR3 with reference TRBV30 and TRBJ2-2 gives the whole variable domain SQTIHQWPATLVQPVGSPLSLECTVEGTSNPNLYWYRQAAGRGLQLLFYSVGIGQISSEVPQNLSASRPQDRQFILSSKKLLLSDSGFYLCAWKWDRGTGELFFGEGSRLTVL.

This clonotype has ten or more counts. The chain joins TRBV7-2 to TRBJ1-1, with a possible D match to TRBD1 (6 bases). The CDR3 is 13 residues long. Germline V gives CDR1 SGHTA, CDR2 FQGNSA. V was pared by 1 base and J by 10 bases, with 13 bases between. CDR3 sequence reads: CASSLDRAPAAFF. Here the CDR3 DNA reads TGTGCCAGCAGCTTAGACAGGGCTCCGGCAGCTTTCTTT.

This clonotype appeared a few times. The V gene is TRBV12-3 or TRBV12-4, the J gene TRBJ2-7; perhaps TRBD2 as D (5 bases). V was clipped by 6 bases and J by 6 bases, with 15 bases between them. This CDR3 region has 13 residues. The CDR3 DNA reads TGTGCCAGCAGCCCCCGGCACCGGGGCGAGCAGTACTTC. Protein sequence: CASSPRHRGEQYF.

This clonotype was detected only once. The J gene is TRBJ2-3, the V gene TRBV24-1; 9 positions agree with TRBD1. This CDR3 contains 16 residues. Trimming removed 3 bases from V and 2 bases from J; junction bases left unmatched: 5. Germline loops: CDR1 KGHDR, CDR2 SFDVKD. As DNA, the CDR3 is TGTGCCACCAGTGATACGGGGACAGGGTTCACAGATACGCAGTATTTT. Protein sequence: CATSDTGTGFTDTQYF.